Below are 27 T cell receptor beta chains sequenced from a single sample in a study of long-term antiretroviral therapy in people with HIV. immunoSEQ v3.0 was run at survey level. The data were produced by immunoSEQ multiplex PCR, yet TCRdb's version contains in-frame clones alone and is incomplete. The table has tens of thousands of clones, around 80% seen once; the top ten hold 2% to 2.5%. Material: unsorted PBMCs, obtained 3 years after starting antiretroviral therapy. The source is a man aged 50 to 59 with HIV.

The rearrangement uses TRBV18 and TRBJ1-3; D might be TRBD1 (6 bases). V lost 6 bases, J lost 3 bases, and 15 bases lay in between. CDR1 KGHSH and CDR2 LQKENI come from the germline V gene. This CDR3 has 15 amino acids. The CDR3 DNA is TGTGCCAGCTCTCACGGACAGCTAGATGGAAACACCATATATTTT. Protein product: CASSHGQLDGNTIYF.

This chain connects TRBV27 to TRBJ2-1; 9 positions agree with TRBD1. V lost 6 bases to trimming and J lost 7 bases; unmatched junction nucleotides: 16. The CDR3 consists of 17 residues. The germline gives CDR1 MNHEY, CDR2 SMNVEV (reference sequence). CDR3 in DNA: TGTGCCAGCAGCCCAACACCGCCGGGACAGGGAGGGAATGAGCAGTTCTTC. Translating gives CASSPTPPGQGGNEQFF.

This rearrangement joins TRBV12-5 to TRBJ2-5; maybe TRBD1 (6 bases). Gene TRBJ2-7 matches the end of the DNA better, so the J call may be wrong. Germline CDR1 is LGHNT and CDR2 is FRNRAP. This CDR3 comprises 13 residues. The CDR3 coding sequence is TGTGCTAGTGGTTTCGGACAGTCCTACGAGCAGTACTTC. Translating it yields CASGFGQSYEQYF.

V is TRBV9 and J is TRBJ2-2; 7 nucleotides align to TRBD2. The CDR3 is 17 amino acids. Per the germline V gene, CDR1 is SGDLS and CDR2 is YYNGEE. Trimming took 0 bases from V and 1 from J; bases not matched to a gene: 6. This CDR3 reads CASSVEAGALNTGELFF. DNA of the CDR3: TGTGCCAGCAGCGTAGAGGCGGGAGCCCTGAACACCGGGGAGCTGTTTTTT.

This clone was detected a few times. The V call is TRBV27, the J call TRBJ1-5, with no clear D. The germline V and J ends were trimmed by 5 bases and 2 bases, with 19 bases remaining between them. The CDR3 has 17 amino acids. CDR1 and CDR2 (germline): MNHEY, SMNVEV (reference sequence). CDR3 amino acids: CASSRRLIPSGNQPQHF. CDR3 DNA: TGTGCCAGCAGTAGGAGACTAATTCCTTCGGGCAATCAGCCCCAGCATTTT.

The rearrangement joins TRBV19 to TRBJ1-3; 8 bases fit TRBD1. Per the germline V gene, CDR1 is LNHDA and CDR2 is SQIVND (reference sequence). The CDR3 loop spans 15 amino acids. V trimming: 8 bases; J trimming: 0 bases; junction bases outside the gene matches: 6. CDR3 nucleotides: TGTGCCAGTCGATCGGGGACAGGCTCTGGAAACACCATATATTTT. Amino acid sequence: CASRSGTGSGNTIYF.

Here the CDR3 reads CASSVGAASYEQYF. CDR3 bases: TGCGCCAGCAGTGTAGGGGCCGCCTCCTACGAGCAGTACTTC. This chain joins TRBV10-2 and TRBJ2-7; D might be TRBD1 (5 bases). Germline V gene sequence: CDR1 WSHSY, CDR2 SAAADI. V was shortened by 4 bases and J by 0 bases, with 10 bases between the two germline ends. CDR3 size: 14 residues.

Here the CDR3 reads CASSLVGQGGYEQYF. In DNA form, the CDR3 reads TGTGCCAGCAGCTTAGTAGGACAGGGAGGGTACGAGCAGTACTTC. V is TRBV7-2 and J is TRBJ2-7; a weak D match, TRBD1 (8 bases). Trimming stripped 1 base from V and 4 bases from J, with 14 bases between. Germline assignment: CDR1 SGHTA and CDR2 FQGNSA. This CDR3 spans 15 amino acids.

The chain is built from TRBV28 and TRBJ1-1; D uncertain. The CDR3 contains 14 residues. Between the trimmed V and J ends, which lost 5 bases and 5 bases, there was a span of 15 bases. The germline V gene has CDR1 MDHEN and CDR2 SYDVKM. As DNA, the CDR3 is TGTGCCAGCAGTGGGGTAGCTCTCGGAACTGAAGCTTTCTTT. Amino acid sequence: CASSGVALGTEAFF.

This sequence joins TRBV28 and TRBJ1-2; tentative D call: TRBD1 (5 bases). Looked up from germline, CDR1 is MDHEN and CDR2 is SYDVKM. With 3 bases removed from V and 0 bases from J, the gap between germline ends came to 14 bases. The CDR3 is made up of 16 amino acids. This chain's CDR3 is CASSFAGGGTNYGYTF. The CDR3 bases are TGTGCCAGCAGTTTTGCGGGGGGGGGTACTAACTATGGCTACACCTTC.

CDR3 in amino acids: CAISASGTGYSNQPQHF. CDR3 sequence (DNA): TGTGCCATCAGTGCCTCCGGGACAGGTTATAGCAATCAGCCCCAGCATTTT. The chain carries TRBV10-3 and TRBJ1-5; 8 nucleotides agree with TRBD1. Germline V CDR1 and CDR2: ENHRY, SYGVKD. This CDR3 region has 17 residues. Trimming took 4 bases from V and 0 from J; bases not matched to a gene: 8.

The chain uses TRBV29-1 and TRBJ1-1, with a tentative D call TRBD1 (6 bases). The ends were cut back, 3 bases at V and 1 base at J, with 6 bases in the middle. This CDR3 comprises 12 residues. CDR1 is SQVTM, CDR2 ANQGSEA, per germline. The CDR3 coding sequence is TGCAGCGTTGACAGGGGGAACACTGAAGCTTTCTTT. It yields the protein CSVDRGNTEAFF.

The chain recombines TRBV6-1 with TRBJ1-1, with D perhaps matching TRBD1 (5 bases). Germline assignment: CDR1 MNHNS and CDR2 SASEGT. The ends were cut back, 2 bases at V and 5 bases at J, with 18 bases in the middle. The CDR3 is made up of 16 amino acids. In nucleotides, the CDR3 is TGTGCCAGCAGTGAAATGGTGGGACGGGGAGGGACTGAAGCTTTCTTT. Translation: CASSEMVGRGGTEAFF.

The rearrangement links TRBV4-2 to TRBJ2-3; D not certain. The CDR3 has 12 residues. Germline-derived CDR1 and CDR2 are LGHNA and YNFKEQ. Trimming removed 0 bases at V and 8 bases at J, with 6 bases between. CDR3 DNA sequence: TGTGCCAGCAGCCAAGATCAAGTTACGCAGTATTTT. Protein sequence: CASSQDQVTQYF.

The CDR3 nucleotides read TGCGCCAGCAGCCGCCTATACCCTTACAATGAGCAGTTCTTC. Translation gives CASSRLYPYNEQFF. The rearrangement joins TRBV5-1 to TRBJ2-1; D is undetermined. This CDR3 spans 14 amino acids. V lost 4 bases and J 4 bases, leaving 12 bases between the germline ends. Per germline, CDR1 SGHRS and CDR2 YFSETQ.

This sequence joins TRBV2 and TRBJ1-2; D is perhaps TRBD1 (5 bases). This CDR3 has 13 residues. V was shortened by 2 bases and J by 9 bases, with 13 bases between the two germline ends. Germline assignment: CDR1 SNHLY and CDR2 FYNNEI. In DNA form, the CDR3 reads TGTGCCAGCAGTGAAAACCCAGGGCGTCGCTACACCTTC. Amino acid sequence: CASSENPGRRYTF.

This sequence joins TRBV18 and TRBJ2-3; D gene uncertain. Germline CDR1 reads KGHSH; CDR2 reads LQKENI. The CDR3 length is 14 residues. V lost 4 bases to trimming and J lost 0 bases, with 8 bases between them. In DNA form, the CDR3 reads TGTGCCAGCTCACGACAACGGAGCACAGATACGCAGTATTTT. Its protein product is CASSRQRSTDTQYF. Combining the CDR3 with reference TRBV18 and TRBJ2-3 gives the whole variable domain NAGVMQNPRHLVRRRGQEARLRCSPMKGHSHVYWYRQLPEEGLKFMVYLQKENIIDESGMPKERFSAEFPKEGPSILRIQQVVRGDSAAYFCASSRQRSTDTQYFGPGTRLTVL.

This chain uses TRBV2 with TRBJ1-3; tentative D call: TRBD1 (6 bases). The CDR3 is made up of 15 amino acids. The V end lost 8 bases, the J end lost 0 bases, and 14 bases lay between the germline ends. CDR1 and CDR2 (germline): SNHLY, FYNNEI. This CDR3 reads CASLIDRFSGNTIYF. The CDR3 bases are TGTGCCAGCCTTATAGACAGGTTCTCTGGAAACACCATATATTTT.

There are a few counts of this clone. The chain couples TRBV28 to TRBJ1-6; 7 positions match TRBD1. The CDR3 loop spans 16 amino acids. Germline CDR1 is MDHEN and CDR2 is SYDVKM. The V gene end was trimmed by 2 bases and the J gene end by 10 bases; junction bases not matched to a gene: 11. The CDR3 loop reads CASSLQGTARRSPLHF. CDR3 nucleotide sequence: TGTGCCAGCAGTTTACAGGGGACAGCCCGGAGGTCACCCCTCCACTTT.

The V call is TRBV9, the J call TRBJ2-2; tentatively, D is TRBD1 or TRBD2 (5 bases each). The V end was cut by 4 bases, the J end by 3 bases, with 19 bases between. Germline CDR1 SGDLS, CDR2 YYNGEE. The CDR3 loop spans 17 amino acids. The CDR3 bases are TGTGCCAGCAGCCCATTTATGGGGGTTGTGGACACCGGGGAGCTGTTTTTT. Amino acids: CASSPFMGVVDTGELFF.

The CDR3 region has the DNA TGTGCCAGCAGCACGACGACCGGGCGAACTAATGAAAAACTGTTTTTT. Protein: CASSTTTGRTNEKLFF. The V gene is TRBV9, the J gene TRBJ1-4; D is undetermined. V was shortened by 4 bases and J by 1 base, with 14 bases between the two germline ends. This CDR3 has 16 residues. Germline V CDR1 and CDR2: SGDLS, YYNGEE.

The chain uses TRBV15 and TRBJ2-1; no reliable D call. The germline V gene encodes CDR1 LNHNV and CDR2 YYDKDF (reference sequence). V was clipped by 0 bases and J by 5 bases, with 8 bases between them. The CDR3 has 14 residues. CDR3 sequence reads: CATSRDFVDNEQFF. The CDR3 region has the DNA TGTGCCACCAGCAGAGACTTTGTGGACAATGAGCAGTTCTTC.

The chain employs TRBV6-5 and TRBJ2-7; D possibly matches TRBD1 or TRBD2 (5 bases each). Trimming shortened V by 0 bases and J by 5 bases, and 14 bases separated the two germline ends. The CDR3 is 15 amino acids. The V gene's germline CDR1 is MNHEY and CDR2 SVGAGI. CDR3 sequence: CASSYSKGAGNEQYF. Written as DNA, the CDR3 is TGTGCCAGCAGTTACTCTAAAGGGGCCGGGAACGAGCAGTACTTC.

V and J are TRBV6-6 and TRBJ2-7; D possibly corresponds to TRBD1 (7 bases). V lost 8 bases to trimming and J lost 1 base, with 21 bases between them. Germline loops: CDR1 MNHNY, CDR2 SVGAGI (reference sequence). CDR3 length: 16 amino acids. CDR3 bases: TGTGCCAGCCGGGACCGGGGGACAGAAAGTTCCTACGAGCAGTACTTC. This gives the protein CASRDRGTESSYEQYF.

The V and J genes are TRBV9 and TRBJ1-1; D is unclear. The CDR3 loop spans 15 amino acids. V was clipped by 4 bases and J by 3 bases, with 16 bases between them. In germline, CDR1 is SGDLS, CDR2 YYNGEE. Here the CDR3 reads CASSPRPGGDTEAFF. The CDR3 DNA reads TGTGCCAGCAGCCCCCGACCGGGAGGAGACACTGAAGCTTTCTTT.

CDR3 in amino acids: CASSLVGQSYEQYF. CDR3 DNA: TGTGCCAGCAGCTTAGTGGGACAGTCCTACGAGCAGTACTTC. This chain uses TRBV11-3 with TRBJ2-7, with 7 nucleotides matching TRBD1. This CDR3 comprises 14 residues. Germline assignment: CDR1 SGHNT and CDR2 YENEEA. Unmatched junction bases numbered 1, after V lost 1 base and J lost 1 base.

This rearrangement joins TRBV5-5 to TRBJ2-5; perhaps D is TRBD1 or TRBD2 (5 bases each). The CDR3 consists of 13 residues. V was trimmed by 4 bases and J by 0 bases, leaving 7 bases between them. Germline-derived CDR1 and CDR2 are SGHKS and YYEKEE (reference sequence). CDR3 amino acids: CASSRDHQETQYF. For the CDR3, the DNA is TGTGCCAGCAGCAGGGACCACCAAGAGACCCAGTACTTC.